This passage covers 9 T cell receptor beta chains from one sample sequenced in a study of identical twins. TCRdb re-derived calls from the 5' RACE reads in MiXCR, one entry per CDR3 protein. The sample lists about 520,000 distinct CDR3 sequences; around 20% were seen once. This sample also appeared in a second study, on T cells expressing NK-cell markers.

Sequencing was done on a sample of CD4+ T cells sorted from blood. All receptors come from a woman aged 18-35 years in good health.

CDR3 amino acids: CSAESGWEQYF. The CDR3 coding sequence is TGCAGTGCCGAGTCGGGGTGGGAGCAGTACTTC. V is TRBV20-1 and J is TRBJ2-7; TRBD2 is a possible D gene (5 bases). This CDR3 is 11 amino acids long. V lost 6 bases and J 7 bases, leaving 13 bases between the germline ends. Germline-derived CDR1 and CDR2 are DFQATT and SNEGSKA (reference sequence).

The sample holds many counts of this clonotype. The chain has TRBV7-3 and TRBJ2-1, with 9 bases lining up with TRBD2. This CDR3 is 15 amino acids long. V was clipped by 0 bases and J by 7 bases; unmatched bases: 4. The germline gives CDR1 SGHTA, CDR2 FQGTGA. This CDR3 reads CASSLTASGVNEQFF. The CDR3 DNA reads as TGTGCCAGCAGCTTAACGGCTAGCGGGGTAAATGAGCAGTTCTTC.

V and J are TRBV12-3 or TRBV12-4 and TRBJ2-7; weak D call: TRBD2 (5 bases). This CDR3 is 14 amino acids long. V was pared by 5 bases and J by 6 bases, with 17 bases between. CDR3 loop: CASSRGQSRREQYF. The CDR3 DNA is TGTGCCAGCAGTAGAGGGCAAAGTCGGCGCGAGCAGTACTTC.

This clonotype has a count of ten or more. The gene calls are TRBV7-9 and TRBJ1-2; D call uncertain. CDR1 and CDR2 from the germline V gene are SEHNR and FQNEAQ (reference sequence). V was clipped by 5 bases and J by 8 bases, with 15 bases between them. The CDR3 totals 13 residues. The CDR3 sequence is CASSPSYRSGYTF. CDR3 DNA: TGTGCCAGCAGCCCGAGCTACAGATCCGGCTACACCTTC. The full variable domain, its missing parts supplied by reference TRBV7-9 and TRBJ1-2, is DTGVSQNPRHKITKRGQNVTFRCDPISEHNRLYWYRQTLGQGPEFLTYFQNEAQLEKSRLLSDRFSAERPKGSFSTLEIQRTEQGDSAMYLCASSPSYRSGYTFGSGTRLTVV.

This clonotype was picked up many times. The chain recombines TRBV5-5 with TRBJ1-2; 7 bases are shared with TRBD1. V lost 2 bases, J lost 3 bases, and 7 bases stayed unmatched. The germline gives CDR1 SGHKS, CDR2 YYEKEE (reference sequence). The length of the CDR3 is 15 residues. The CDR3 DNA follows: TGTGCCAGCAGCTTCACGGGACAGACAGACTATGGCTACACCTTC. Protein: CASSFTGQTDYGYTF.

The gene calls are TRBV18 and TRBJ2-1; D is uncertain. This CDR3 has 12 amino acids. Germline values: CDR1 KGHSH, CDR2 LQKENI. V dropped 4 bases and J dropped 6 bases, with 7 bases sitting between them. The CDR3 spells CASSLGFNEQFF. CDR3 sequence (DNA): TGTGCCAGCTCACTAGGGTTCAATGAGCAGTTCTTC.

The chain has TRBV2 and TRBJ2-3, with D possibly being TRBD2 (5 bases). V gave up 6 bases and J gave up 0 bases, with 10 bases separating them. CDR1 and CDR2 from the germline V gene are SNHLY and FYNNEI. The CDR3 loop spans 14 amino acids. In DNA form, the CDR3 reads TGTGCCAGCAGCGTAGGACTGAGCACAGATACGCAGTATTTT. Translation gives CASSVGLSTDTQYF.

The chain has TRBV5-1 and TRBJ2-4; TRBD2 matches at 9 bases. Germline lookup yields CDR1 SGHRS and CDR2 YFSETQ. After removal of 0 bases from V and 9 bases from J, the junction contained 10 bases not matched to a gene. The CDR3 is 16 residues long. DNA of the CDR3: TGCGCCAGCAGCTTGGCTCGATCCAGCGGGAGGCCCATTCAGTACTTC. Protein product: CASSLARSSGRPIQYF. The full variable domain, with the rest looked up from reference TRBV5-1 and TRBJ2-4, is KAGVTQTPRYLIKTRGQQVTLSCSPISGHRSVSWYQQTPGQGLQFLFEYFSETQRNKGNFPGRFSGRQFSNSRSEMNVSTLELGDSALYLCASSLARSSGRPIQYFGAGTRLSVL.

V and J are TRBV9 and TRBJ2-3, with 7 bases identical to TRBD2. V was pared by 4 bases and J by 2 bases, with 4 bases of the junction left unmatched. There are 14 residues in the CDR3. Germline V gene sequence: CDR1 SGDLS, CDR2 YYNGEE. The CDR3 DNA follows: TGTGCCAGCAGCACTAGCGCAATCACAGATACGCAGTATTTT. Its protein is CASSTSAITDTQYF.